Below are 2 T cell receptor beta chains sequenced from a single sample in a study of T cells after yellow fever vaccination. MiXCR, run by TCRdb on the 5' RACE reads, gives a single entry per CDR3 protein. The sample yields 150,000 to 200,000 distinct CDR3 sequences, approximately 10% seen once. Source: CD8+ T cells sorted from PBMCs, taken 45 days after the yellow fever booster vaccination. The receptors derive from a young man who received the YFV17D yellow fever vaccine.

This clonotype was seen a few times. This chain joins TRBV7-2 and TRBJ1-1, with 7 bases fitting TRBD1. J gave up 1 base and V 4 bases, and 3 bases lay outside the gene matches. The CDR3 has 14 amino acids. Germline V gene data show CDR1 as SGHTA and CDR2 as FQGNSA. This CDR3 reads CASSWDSPNTEAFF. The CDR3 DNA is TGTGCCAGCAGCTGGGACAGCCCGAACACTGAAGCTTTCTTT. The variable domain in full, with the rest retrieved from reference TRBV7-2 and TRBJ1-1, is GAGVSQSPSNKVTEKGKDVELRCDPISGHTALYWYRQSLGQGLEFLIYFQGNSAPDKSGLPSDRFSAERTGGSVSTLTIQRTQQEDSAVYLCASSWDSPNTEAFFGQGTRLTVV.

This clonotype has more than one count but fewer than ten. CDR3 nucleotide sequence: TGTGCCAGCAGCTCGGAGGGCCCTAGCGGGGGATACACCGGGGAGCTGTTTTTT. This gives the protein CASSSEGPSGGYTGELFF. The gene calls are TRBV7-9 and TRBJ2-2, with 10 bases matching TRBD2. The CDR3 is made up of 18 amino acids. Germline CDR1 and CDR2: SEHNR and FQNEAQ (reference sequence). V shed 4 bases, J shed 3 bases, and the junction held 11 bases outside the gene matches.